This T cell receptor beta chain appears in the sequencing data of a study of T cell changes during pregnancy in multiple sclerosis. Sequenced by immunoSEQ multiplex PCR; TCRdb stores in-frame clones only, minus some. The sample yields about 100,000 clones, approximately 92% seen once. Source: peripheral blood, taken after pregnancy. The source is a female donor with multiple sclerosis, enrolled in a pregnancy study.

The CDR3 sequence: CASSNGQPNTEAFF. The CDR3 coding sequence is TGCGCCAGCAGCAACGGACAGCCAAACACTGAAGCTTTCTTT. The chain carries TRBV5-1 and TRBJ1-1, with D possibly matching TRBD1 (6 bases). V shed 4 bases and J shed 2 bases, with 12 bases lying between them. The germline V gene encodes CDR1 SGHRS and CDR2 YFSETQ. The CDR3 loop spans 14 amino acids. The variable domain in full, completed from reference TRBV5-1 and TRBJ1-1, reads KAGVTQTPRYLIKTRGQQVTLSCSPISGHRSVSWYQQTPGQGLQFLFEYFSETQRNKGNFPGRFSGRQFSNSRSEMNVSTLELGDSALYLCASSNGQPNTEAFFGQGTRLTVV.